Listed below are T cell receptor beta chains from one sample, sequenced in a study of shared clonotypes between healthy human individuals. This table comes from immunoSEQ multiplex PCR, and its TCRdb copy is limited to in-frame clones, with some not included. This sample has about 680,000 clones, with about 92% found just once. Sequenced sample: naive CD8+ T cells sorted from blood. The receptors were sampled from a man aged 30 to 39 in good health. Both conserved end residues are part of each CDR3. D genes are given only for firm matches. For some rows the clone size is stated as once, few or many, or as a class when expanded; others skip it.

clone_size,d_call,v_call,j_call,cdr3_aa,cdr3_nt
NA,NA,TRBV7-9,TRBJ1-1,CASSSLGGLNTEAFF,TGTGCCAGCAGCTCCTTGGGGGGGCTGAACACTGAAGCTTTCTTT
NA,NA,TRBV6-1,TRBJ2-7,CASRGDGYEQYF,TGTGCCAGCAGGGGAGACGGTTACGAGCAGTACTTC
NA,NA,TRBV6-1,TRBJ2-7,CASSEGLAVSSSYEQYF,TGTGCCAGCAGTGAAGGGCTAGCCGTGAGTAGCTCCTACGAGCAGTACTTC
NA,TRBD2,TRBV28,TRBJ2-7,CASSSPSGPYEQYF,TGTGCCAGCAGTTCCCCTAGCGGTCCCTACGAGCAGTACTTC
NA,NA,TRBV30,TRBJ2-1,CAWKGADYEQFF,TGTGCCTGGAAGGGTGCGGACTATGAGCAGTTCTTC
once,NA,TRBV13,TRBJ2-7,CASSFESSYEQYF,TGTGCCAGCAGCTTTGAGAGCTCCTACGAGCAGTACTTC
NA,NA,TRBV7-2,TRBJ1-1,CASSSSHREAFF,TGTGCCAGCAGCTCCTCCCACAGGGAAGCTTTCTTT
NA,TRBD2,TRBV5-1,TRBJ2-2,CASNLAEKRTGELFF,TGCGCCAGCAATCTAGCGGAGAAAAGAACCGGGGAGCTGTTTTTT
NA,NA,TRBV11-2,TRBJ2-7,CASSPWAGTDSYEQYF,TGTGCCAGCAGCCCATGGGCGGGAACCGACTCCTACGAGCAGTACTTC
NA,NA,TRBV27,TRBJ1-2,CASSFLTDGNNYGYTF,TGTGCCAGCAGTTTCCTCACCGACGGAAATAACTATGGCTACACCTTC
NA,NA,TRBV2,TRBJ2-2,CASRGLGNTGELFF,TGTGCCAGCAGGGGGCTAGGGAACACCGGGGAGCTGTTTTTT
NA,NA,TRBV4-3,TRBJ1-1,CASSQGTGGDTEAFF,TGCGCCAGCAGCCAGGGTACCGGGGGGGACACTGAAGCTTTCTTT
NA,NA,TRBV5-1,TRBJ2-7,CASSTSYEQYF,TGCGCCAGCAGCACTAGCTACGAGCAGTACTTC
NA,NA,TRBV27,TRBJ2-3,CASRPAVLASTDTQYF,TGTGCCAGCAGACCGGCAGTCCTAGCGTCCACAGATACGCAGTATTTT
NA,NA,TRBV7-2,TRBJ1-5,CASSLAKSGYSNQPQHF,TGTGCCAGCAGCTTAGCAAAAAGCGGCTATAGCAATCAGCCCCAGCATTTT
NA,TRBD1,TRBV6-1,TRBJ1-5,CASKGQGAMEPQHF,TGTGCCAGCAAGGGACAGGGGGCCATGGAGCCCCAGCATTTT
once,NA,TRBV27,TRBJ1-4,CASSLDTVGEKLFF,TGTGCCAGCAGTTTAGACACTGTGGGGGAAAAACTGTTTTTT
NA,NA,TRBV2,TRBJ2-7,CASKDSPYEQYF,TGTGCCAGTAAGGACAGCCCCTACGAGCAGTACTTC
NA,NA,TRBV27,TRBJ2-2,CASSLEDTNTGELFF,TGTGCCAGCAGTTTAGAGGATACGAACACCGGGGAGCTGTTTTTT
NA,NA,TRBV6-5,TRBJ2-1,CASRTNYEQFF,TGTGCCAGCAGGACGAACTATGAGCAGTTCTTC
NA,NA,TRBV28,TRBJ1-2,CASSFSLEGRDTNYGYTF,TGTGCCAGCAGTTTCTCATTGGAGGGTAGGGACACTAACTATGGCTACACCTTC
NA,NA,TRBV7-2,TRBJ2-7,CASSPSGFAYEQYF,TGTGCCAGCAGCCCGTCAGGGTTCGCCTACGAGCAGTACTTC
NA,TRBD1,TRBV2,TRBJ2-7,CASSEGTGIIYEQYF,TGTGCCAGCAGTGAAGGGACAGGGATAATTTACGAGCAGTACTTC
NA,NA,TRBV29-1,TRBJ2-2,CSVPGDLNTGELFF,TGCAGCGTTCCAGGGGACCTGAACACCGGGGAGCTGTTTTTT
NA,NA,TRBV27,TRBJ2-5,CASSSLTGLRETQYF,TGTGCCAGCAGTTCCCTTACAGGGTTGAGGGAGACCCAGTACTTC
NA,TRBD2,TRBV6-5,TRBJ2-7,CASSPTSAVYEQYF,TGTGCCAGCAGTCCGACTAGCGCTGTCTACGAGCAGTACTTC
NA,TRBD1,TRBV7-8,TRBJ2-7,CATSDRGYYEQYF,TGTGCCACTTCAGACAGGGGGTACTACGAGCAGTACTTC
NA,NA,TRBV7-9,TRBJ1-1,CASSQARHLNTEAFF,TGTGCCAGCAGTCAAGCCAGGCACCTGAACACTGAAGCTTTCTTT
NA,NA,TRBV18,TRBJ2-5,CASSLEAAFQETQYF,TGTGCCAGCTCCCTCGAAGCGGCATTCCAAGAGACCCAGTACTTC
once,NA,TRBV5-4,TRBJ2-2,CASSFVGGLTGELFF,TGTGCCAGCAGCTTTGTGGGGGGGCTCACCGGGGAGCTGTTTTTT
NA,NA,TRBV5-1,TRBJ2-7,CASSLASGLSMDEQYF,TGCGCCAGCAGCTTGGCCTCGGGGCTAAGTATGGACGAGCAGTACTTC
once,NA,TRBV5-1,TRBJ2-5,CASSLIKGQDFETQYF,TGCGCCAGCAGCTTGATCAAGGGGCAAGATTTTGAGACCCAGTACTTC
NA,NA,TRBV6-5,TRBJ2-3,CASNSGSKEGDTQYF,TGTGCCAGCAACTCCGGGTCCAAGGAAGGAGATACGCAGTATTTT
NA,NA,TRBV10-3,TRBJ2-5,CAISATADQVAQYF,TGTGCCATCAGTGCGACCGCGGACCAAGTGGCCCAGTACTTC
NA,NA,TRBV5-4,TRBJ2-1,CASSSTANEQFF,TGTGCCAGCAGCTCGACCGCGAATGAGCAGTTCTTC
NA,NA,TRBV5-1,TRBJ2-7,CASSLGDYPYEQYF,TGCGCCAGCAGCTTGGGTGACTACCCCTACGAGCAGTACTTC
NA,NA,TRBV10-3,TRBJ2-7,CAISESGGINYEQYF,TGTGCCATCAGTGAGTCGGGAGGCATTAACTACGAGCAGTACTTC
NA,TRBD2,TRBV27,TRBJ2-3,CATWGRLAGTDTQYF,TGTGCCACTTGGGGCCGATTAGCGGGAACAGATACGCAGTATTTT
NA,NA,TRBV5-1,TRBJ1-2,CASSLEADHYGYTF,TGCGCCAGCAGCTTGGAGGCAGACCACTATGGCTACACCTTC
NA,TRBD2,TRBV7-8,TRBJ2-2,CASSLTREGRTGELFF,TGTGCCAGCAGCTTAACGCGGGAGGGCCGTACCGGGGAGCTGTTTTTT